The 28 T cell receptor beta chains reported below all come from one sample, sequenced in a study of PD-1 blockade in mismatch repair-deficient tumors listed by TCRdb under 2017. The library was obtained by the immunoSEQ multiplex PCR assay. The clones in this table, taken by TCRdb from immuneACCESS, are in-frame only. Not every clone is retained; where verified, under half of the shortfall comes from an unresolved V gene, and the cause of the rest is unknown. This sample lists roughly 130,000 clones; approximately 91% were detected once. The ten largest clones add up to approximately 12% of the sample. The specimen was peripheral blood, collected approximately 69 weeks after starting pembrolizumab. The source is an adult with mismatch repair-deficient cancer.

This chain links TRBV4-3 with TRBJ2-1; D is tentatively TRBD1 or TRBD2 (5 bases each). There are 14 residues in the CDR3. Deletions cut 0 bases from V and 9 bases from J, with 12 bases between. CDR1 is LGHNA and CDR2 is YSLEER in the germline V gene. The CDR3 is CASSQDSSGSEQFF. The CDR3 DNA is TGCGCCAGCAGCCAAGATTCGTCAGGGAGTGAGCAGTTCTTC.

The CDR3 region is CASSTRLAGSTDTQYF. The CDR3 bases are TGCGCCAGCAGCACCAGACTAGCGGGAAGCACAGATACGCAGTATTTT. The chain has TRBV5-1 and TRBJ2-3, with 11 bases aligning to TRBD2. V lost 4 bases, J lost 0 bases, and 4 bases stayed unmatched. The germline CDR1 and CDR2 sequences are SGHRS and YFSETQ. This CDR3 has 16 amino acids.

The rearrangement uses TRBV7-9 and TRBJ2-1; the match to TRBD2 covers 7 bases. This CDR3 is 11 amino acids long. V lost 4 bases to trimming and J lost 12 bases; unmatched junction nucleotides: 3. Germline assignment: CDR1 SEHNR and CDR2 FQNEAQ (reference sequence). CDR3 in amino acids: CASSSERGQFF. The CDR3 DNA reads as TGTGCCAGCAGCTCGGAGCGGGGGCAGTTCTTC. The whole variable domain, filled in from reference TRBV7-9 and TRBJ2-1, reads DTGVSQNPRHKITKRGQNVTFRCDPISEHNRLYWYRQTLGQGPEFLTYFQNEAQLEKSRLLSDRFSAERPKGSFSTLEIQRTEQGDSAMYLCASSSERGQFFGPGTRLTVL.

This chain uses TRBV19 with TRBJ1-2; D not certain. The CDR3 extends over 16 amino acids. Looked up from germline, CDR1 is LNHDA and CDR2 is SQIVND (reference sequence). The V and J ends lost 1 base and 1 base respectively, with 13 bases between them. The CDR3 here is CASSIGILADNYGYTF. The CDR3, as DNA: TGTGCCAGTAGTATAGGGATCCTAGCGGATAACTATGGCTACACCTTC.

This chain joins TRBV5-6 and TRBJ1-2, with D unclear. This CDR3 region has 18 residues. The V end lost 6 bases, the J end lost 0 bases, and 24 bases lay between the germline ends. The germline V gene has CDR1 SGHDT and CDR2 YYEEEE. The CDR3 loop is CASIRSFGELTPNYGYTF. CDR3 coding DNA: TGTGCCAGCATCCGTTCGTTCGGGGAGCTGACACCTAACTATGGCTACACCTTC.

CDR3 in DNA: TGCAGCGTTGAAGGGGGTGGGTCGACAGATACGCAGTATTTT. Translation gives CSVEGGGSTDTQYF. The V gene is TRBV29-1, the J gene TRBJ2-3, with D hard to call. This CDR3 comprises 14 residues. V gave up 1 base and J gave up 3 bases, with 11 bases separating them. The V gene's germline CDR1 is SQVTM and CDR2 ANQGSEA.

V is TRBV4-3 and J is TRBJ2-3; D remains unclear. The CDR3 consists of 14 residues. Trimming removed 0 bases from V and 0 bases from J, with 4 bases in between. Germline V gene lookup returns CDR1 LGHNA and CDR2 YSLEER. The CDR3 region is CASSQDTSTDTQYF. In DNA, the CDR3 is TGCGCCAGCAGCCAAGACACTAGCACAGATACGCAGTATTTT.

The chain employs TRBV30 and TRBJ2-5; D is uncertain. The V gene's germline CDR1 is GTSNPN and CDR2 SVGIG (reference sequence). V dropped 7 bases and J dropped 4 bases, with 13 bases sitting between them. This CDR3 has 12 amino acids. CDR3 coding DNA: TGTGCCTTTCAATATGGCGGAGAGACCCAGTACTTC. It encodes CAFQYGGETQYF.

The chain's CDR3 is CASSLNPGGVTEAFF. CDR3 coding DNA: TGTGCCAGCAGCTTAAATCCGGGGGGGGTCACTGAAGCTTTCTTT. The rearrangement joins TRBV7-2 to TRBJ1-1; tentatively, D is TRBD1 (5 bases). The germline V and J ends were trimmed by 2 bases and 4 bases, with 14 bases remaining between them. CDR1 and CDR2 (germline): SGHTA, FQGNSA. The CDR3 is 15 amino acids.

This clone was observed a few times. As DNA, the CDR3 is TGCGCCAGCAGCCGCGGACAGGGCCCCTACGAGCAGTACTTC. Encoded protein: CASSRGQGPYEQYF. This sequence joins TRBV5-1 and TRBJ2-7; 8 bases are a match to TRBD1. In germline, CDR1 is SGHRS, CDR2 YFSETQ. Trimming took 4 bases from V and 2 from J; bases not matched to a gene: 5. The CDR3 consists of 14 residues.

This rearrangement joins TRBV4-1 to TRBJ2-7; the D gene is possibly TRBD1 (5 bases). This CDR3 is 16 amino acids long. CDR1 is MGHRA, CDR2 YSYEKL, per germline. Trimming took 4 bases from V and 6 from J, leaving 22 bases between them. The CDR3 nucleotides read TGCGCCAGCAGCCTCCGGGTAGGGGCTCGGTCTAGCGAGCAGTACTTC. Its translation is CASSLRVGARSSEQYF.

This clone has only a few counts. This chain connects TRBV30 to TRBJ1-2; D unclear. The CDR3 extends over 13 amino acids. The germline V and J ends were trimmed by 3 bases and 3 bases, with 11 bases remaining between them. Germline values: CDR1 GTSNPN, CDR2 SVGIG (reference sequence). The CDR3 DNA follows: TGTGCCTGGAGCTTAGGAGACTACTATGGCTACACCTTC. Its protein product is CAWSLGDYYGYTF.

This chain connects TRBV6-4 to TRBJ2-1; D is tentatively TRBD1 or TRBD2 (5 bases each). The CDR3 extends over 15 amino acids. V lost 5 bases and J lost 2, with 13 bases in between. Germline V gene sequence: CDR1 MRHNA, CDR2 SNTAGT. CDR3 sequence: CASSLGAAPYNEQFF. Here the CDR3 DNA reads TGTGCCAGCAGTCTCGGGGCGGCCCCCTACAATGAGCAGTTCTTC.

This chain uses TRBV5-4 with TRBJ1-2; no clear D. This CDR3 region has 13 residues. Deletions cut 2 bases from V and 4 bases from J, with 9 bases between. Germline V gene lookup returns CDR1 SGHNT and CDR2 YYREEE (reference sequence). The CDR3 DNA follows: TGTGCCAGCAGCTTCCGGGGTGGCTATGGCTACACCTTC. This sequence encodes CASSFRGGYGYTF.

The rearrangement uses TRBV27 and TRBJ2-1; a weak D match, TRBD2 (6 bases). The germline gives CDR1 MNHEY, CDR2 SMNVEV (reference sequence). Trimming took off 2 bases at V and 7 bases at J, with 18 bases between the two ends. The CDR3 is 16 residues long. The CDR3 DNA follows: TGTGCCAGCAGTTTAGGTCCCGGGACTGGAAGGAATGAGCAGTTCTTC. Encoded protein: CASSLGPGTGRNEQFF.

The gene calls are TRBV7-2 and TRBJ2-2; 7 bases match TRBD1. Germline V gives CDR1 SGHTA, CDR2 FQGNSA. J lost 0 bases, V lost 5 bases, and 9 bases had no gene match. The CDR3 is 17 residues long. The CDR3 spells CASSIDRVHANTGELFF. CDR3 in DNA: TGTGCCAGCAGCATCGACAGGGTTCATGCGAACACCGGGGAGCTGTTTTTT.

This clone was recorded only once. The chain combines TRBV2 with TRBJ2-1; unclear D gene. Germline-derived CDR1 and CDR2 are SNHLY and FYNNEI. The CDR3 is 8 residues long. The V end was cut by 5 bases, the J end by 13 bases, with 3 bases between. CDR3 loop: CASSSQFF. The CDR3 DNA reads TGTGCCAGCAGTTCACAGTTCTTC. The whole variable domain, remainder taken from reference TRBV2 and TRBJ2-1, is EPEVTQTPSHQVTQMGQEVILRCVPISNHLYFYWYRQILGQKVEFLVSFYNNEISEKSEIFDDQFSVERPDGSNFTLKIRSTKLEDSAMYFCASSSQFFGPGTRLTVL.

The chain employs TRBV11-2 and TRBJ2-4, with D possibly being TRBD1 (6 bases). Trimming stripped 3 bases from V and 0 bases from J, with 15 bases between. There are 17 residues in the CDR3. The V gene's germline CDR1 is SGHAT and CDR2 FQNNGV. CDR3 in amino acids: CASSFGQLQVAKNIQYF. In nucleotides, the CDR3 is TGTGCCAGCAGCTTCGGACAGCTTCAGGTAGCCAAAAACATTCAGTACTTC.

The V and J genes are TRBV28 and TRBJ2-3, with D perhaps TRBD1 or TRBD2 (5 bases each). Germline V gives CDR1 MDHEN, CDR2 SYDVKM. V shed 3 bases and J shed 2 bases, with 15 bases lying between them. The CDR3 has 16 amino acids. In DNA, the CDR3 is TGTGCCAGCAGTTTGGGGGAAGGGGCGGCCACAGATACGCAGTATTTT. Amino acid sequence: CASSLGEGAATDTQYF.

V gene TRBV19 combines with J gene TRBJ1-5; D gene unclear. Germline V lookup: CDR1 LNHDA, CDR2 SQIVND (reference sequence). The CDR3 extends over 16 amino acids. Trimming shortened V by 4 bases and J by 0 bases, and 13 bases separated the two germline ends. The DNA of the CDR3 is TGTGCCAGTAGTACCCTTCCATTTCATAGCAATCAGCCCCAGCATTTT. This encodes CASSTLPFHSNQPQHF.

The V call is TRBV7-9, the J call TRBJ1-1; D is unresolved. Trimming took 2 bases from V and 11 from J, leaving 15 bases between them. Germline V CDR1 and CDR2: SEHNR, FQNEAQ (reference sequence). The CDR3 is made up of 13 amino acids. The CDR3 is CASSLSYGFEAFF. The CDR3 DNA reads TGTGCCAGCAGCTTAAGTTACGGTTTCGAGGCTTTCTTT.

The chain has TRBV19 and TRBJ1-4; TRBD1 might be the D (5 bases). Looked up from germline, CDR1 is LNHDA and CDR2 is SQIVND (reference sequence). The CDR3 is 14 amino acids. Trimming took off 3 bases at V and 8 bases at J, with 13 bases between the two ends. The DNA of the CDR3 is TGTGCCAGTAGTATCTCGCGCGAGGGGGAAAAACTGTTTTTT. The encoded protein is CASSISREGEKLFF.

This chain's CDR3 is CASSDFDRSGDTQYF. As DNA, the CDR3 is TGTGCCAGCAGTGATTTCGACAGGTCTGGGGATACGCAGTATTTT. This chain links TRBV2 with TRBJ2-3; weak D call: TRBD1 (6 bases). The germline gives CDR1 SNHLY, CDR2 FYNNEI. V lost 3 bases, J lost 6 bases, and 16 bases lay in between. The CDR3 runs to 15 residues.

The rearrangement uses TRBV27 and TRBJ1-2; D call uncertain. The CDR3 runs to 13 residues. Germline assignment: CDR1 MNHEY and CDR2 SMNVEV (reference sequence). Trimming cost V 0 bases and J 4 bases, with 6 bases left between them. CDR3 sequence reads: CASSLSGFYGYTF. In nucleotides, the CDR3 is TGTGCCAGCAGTTTATCAGGTTTCTATGGCTACACCTTC.

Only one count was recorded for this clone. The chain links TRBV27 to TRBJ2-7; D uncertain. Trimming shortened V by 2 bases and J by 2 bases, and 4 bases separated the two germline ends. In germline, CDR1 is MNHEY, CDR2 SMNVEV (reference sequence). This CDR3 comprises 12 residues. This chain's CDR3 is CASSLHPYEQYF. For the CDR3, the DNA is TGTGCCAGCAGTTTACACCCCTACGAGCAGTACTTC.

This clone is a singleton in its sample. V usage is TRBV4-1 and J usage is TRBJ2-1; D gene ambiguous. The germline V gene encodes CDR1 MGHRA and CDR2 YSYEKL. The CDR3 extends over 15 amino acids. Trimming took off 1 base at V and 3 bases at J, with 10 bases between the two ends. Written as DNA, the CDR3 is TGCGCCAGCAGCCAAGTCTATAGCAGCTACAATGAGCAGTTCTTC. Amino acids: CASSQVYSSYNEQFF.

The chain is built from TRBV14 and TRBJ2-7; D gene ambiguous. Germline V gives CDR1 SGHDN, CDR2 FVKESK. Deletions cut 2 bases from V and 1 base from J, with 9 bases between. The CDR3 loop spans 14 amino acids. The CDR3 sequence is CASSQSDGSYEQYF. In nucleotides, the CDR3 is TGTGCCAGCAGCCAATCGGACGGGTCCTACGAGCAGTACTTC.

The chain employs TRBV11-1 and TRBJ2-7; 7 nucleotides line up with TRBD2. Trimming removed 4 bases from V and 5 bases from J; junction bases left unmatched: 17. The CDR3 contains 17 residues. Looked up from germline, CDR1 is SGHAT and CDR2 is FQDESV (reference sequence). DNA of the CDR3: TGTGCCAGCAGCTCCTTTCCCCGGAAGACTAGCCCTAACGAGCAGTACTTC. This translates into CASSSFPRKTSPNEQYF.